These 2 T cell receptor beta chains were all obtained from the same sample, sequenced in a study of blood T cell repertoires in COVID-19 (dated by TCRdb to the early 2020s). Libraries were constructed by the immunoSEQ multiplex PCR assay. Here the immuneACCESS table is served through TCRdb, limited to in-frame sequences with V and J called. Missing clones are a known gap in these copies; in checked studies unresolved V genes cover under half, and the rest lacks a known reason. The sample table shows under 350,000 clones, and 65% to 90% are seen once. Together, the top ten hold about 4.2% of the sample. The sequencing input was PBMCs or T cells enriched from blood (not recorded which). The receptors come from a middle-aged woman with acute COVID-19.

The chain links TRBV14 to TRBJ2-5, with TRBD2 matching over 7 bases. Trimming cost V 6 bases and J 3 bases; bases outside gene matches: 4. The CDR3 is 13 residues long. CDR1 is SGHDN, CDR2 FVKESK, per germline. CDR3 residues: CASRHLAEETQYF. The CDR3 DNA reads TGTGCCAGCAGACATCTAGCGGAAGAGACCCAGTACTTC.

This chain connects TRBV3-1 (or the pseudogene TRBV3-2) to TRBJ1-1, with TRBD1 as a possible D gene (5 bases). Deletions cut 1 base from V and 9 bases from J, with 12 bases between. Germline V gene data show CDR1 as LGHDT and CDR2 as YNNKEL (reference sequence). This CDR3 has 13 amino acids. As DNA, the CDR3 is TGTGCCAGCAGCCAAGCATTACGGGGGAAAGCTTTCTTT. This encodes CASSQALRGKAFF.